Relative to its sample, the clone carrying this TCR beta chain is medium-sized. Its antigen remains unknown. This entry belongs to a study of T cell responses to AZD1222 COVID-19 vaccine. Overall study findings and caveats: Among spike-specific TCRs, nearly half reportedly target unmutated variant regions.

TCRdb's table, derived via immunoSEQ multiplex PCR, lists solely in-frame clones and lacks some. The repertoire includes 75,000 to 90,000 clones, approximately 83% of them detected once, and roughly 3.1% sits in the top ten. Per germline, CDR1 MGHRA and CDR2 YSYEKL. The CDR3 totals 13 residues. The junction had 5 bases not matched to a gene; V was cut back by 4 bases and J by 8 bases. This receptor was obtained from an adult who received the AZD1222 COVID-19 vaccine. V is TRBV4-1 and J is TRBJ1-3; 7 nucleotides match TRBD1. The specimen was peripheral blood, collected 28 days after the second AZD1222 dose. In nucleotides, the CDR3 is TGCGCCAGCAGCCCGACAGGGCTATACACCATATATTTT. Protein sequence: CASSPTGLYTIYF.